This TCR beta chain was recorded in a study of cytomegalovirus exposure and HLA in healthy donors. The CDR3 loop spans 12 amino acids. Per germline, CDR1 LNHDA and CDR2 SQIVND (reference sequence). Trimming left V 3 bases short and J 5 bases short, with 4 bases between. The PCR contained 60 Vbeta and 13 Jbeta primers. The protocol was immunoSEQ multiplex PCR, while the TCRdb copy is restricted to in-frame clones and leaves out a portion. The sample holds around 94,000 clones, over 60% seen once. Notes on this clone: Its target is not known.

Donors sampled were nominally healthy, though unrecorded immune exposures were likely. Notes on the study in general: A later analysis linked a missense DCLRE1C variant to TCR beta V- and J-gene trimming.

The chain carries TRBV19 and TRBJ2-2; D is unresolved. Material for sequencing was PBMCs. This receptor was obtained from a woman in her thirties or forties in good health and CMV-seropositive. The CDR3, as DNA: TGTGCCAGTAGTATTCTGACCGGGGAGCTGTTTTTT. Its protein is CASSILTGELFF.